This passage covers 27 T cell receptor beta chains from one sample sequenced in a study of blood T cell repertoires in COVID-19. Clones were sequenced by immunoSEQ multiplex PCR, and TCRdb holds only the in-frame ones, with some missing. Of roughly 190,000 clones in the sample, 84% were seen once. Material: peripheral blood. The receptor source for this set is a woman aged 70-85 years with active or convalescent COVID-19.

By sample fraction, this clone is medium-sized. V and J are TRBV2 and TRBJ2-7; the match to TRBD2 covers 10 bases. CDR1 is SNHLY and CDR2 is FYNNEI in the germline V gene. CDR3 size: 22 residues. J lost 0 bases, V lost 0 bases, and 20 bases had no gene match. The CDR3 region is CASSEALLGGLALRPSSYEQYF. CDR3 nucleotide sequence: TGTGCCAGCAGTGAAGCGCTTCTGGGGGGACTAGCGTTACGCCCGAGCTCCTACGAGCAGTACTTC.

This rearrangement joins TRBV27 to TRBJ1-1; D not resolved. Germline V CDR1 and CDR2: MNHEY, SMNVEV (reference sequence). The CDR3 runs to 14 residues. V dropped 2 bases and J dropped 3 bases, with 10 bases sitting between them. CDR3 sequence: CASSLRSGYTEAFF. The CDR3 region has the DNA TGTGCCAGCAGTTTACGGTCGGGGTACACTGAAGCTTTCTTT.

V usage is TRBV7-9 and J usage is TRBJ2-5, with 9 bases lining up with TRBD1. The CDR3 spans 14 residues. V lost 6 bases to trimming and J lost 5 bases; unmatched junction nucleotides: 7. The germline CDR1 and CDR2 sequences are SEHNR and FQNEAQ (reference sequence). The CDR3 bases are TGTGCCAGCAGTCCTCCGACAGGGGGGGAGACCCAGTACTTC. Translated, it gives CASSPPTGGETQYF.

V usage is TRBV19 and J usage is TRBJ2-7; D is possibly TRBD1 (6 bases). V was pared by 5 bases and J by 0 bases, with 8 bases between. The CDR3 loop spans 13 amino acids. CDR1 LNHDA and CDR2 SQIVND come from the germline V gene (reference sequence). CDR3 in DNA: TGTGCCAGTAGTCCGGACAGCTCCTACGAGCAGTACTTC. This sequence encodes CASSPDSSYEQYF.

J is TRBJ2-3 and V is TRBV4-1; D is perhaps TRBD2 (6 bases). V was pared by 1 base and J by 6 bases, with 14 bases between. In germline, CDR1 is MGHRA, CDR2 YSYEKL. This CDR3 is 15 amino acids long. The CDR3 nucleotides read TGCGCCAGCAGCCAAGCGGGACTGCTCGGGGATACGCAGTATTTT. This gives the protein CASSQAGLLGDTQYF.

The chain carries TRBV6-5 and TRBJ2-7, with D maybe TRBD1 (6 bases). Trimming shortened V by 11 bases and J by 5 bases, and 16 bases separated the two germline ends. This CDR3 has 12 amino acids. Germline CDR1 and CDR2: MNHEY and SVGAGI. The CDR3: CAAGRGRNEQYF. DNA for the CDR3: TGTGCCGCTGGCAGGGGTCGGAACGAGCAGTACTTC.

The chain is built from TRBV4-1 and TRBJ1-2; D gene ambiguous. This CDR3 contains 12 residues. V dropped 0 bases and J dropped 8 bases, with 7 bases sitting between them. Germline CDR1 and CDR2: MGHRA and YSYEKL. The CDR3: CASSQDVQGYTF. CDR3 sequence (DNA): TGCGCCAGCAGCCAAGATGTCCAGGGCTACACCTTC.

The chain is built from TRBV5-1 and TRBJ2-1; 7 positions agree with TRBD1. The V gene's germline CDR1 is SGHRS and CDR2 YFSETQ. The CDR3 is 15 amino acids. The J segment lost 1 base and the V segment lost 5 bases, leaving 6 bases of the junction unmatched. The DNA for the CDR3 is TGCGCCAGCAGTTTCCGGGACAGTTCCTACAATGAGCAGTTCTTC. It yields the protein CASSFRDSSYNEQFF. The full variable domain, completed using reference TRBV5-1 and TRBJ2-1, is KAGVTQTPRYLIKTRGQQVTLSCSPISGHRSVSWYQQTPGQGLQFLFEYFSETQRNKGNFPGRFSGRQFSNSRSEMNVSTLELGDSALYLCASSFRDSSYNEQFFGPGTRLTVL.

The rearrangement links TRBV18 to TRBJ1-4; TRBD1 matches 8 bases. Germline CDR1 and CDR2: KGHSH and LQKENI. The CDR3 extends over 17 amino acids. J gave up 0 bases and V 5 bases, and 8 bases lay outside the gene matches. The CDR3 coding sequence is TGTGCCAGCTCAAGGGCCGACAGGGGCACAACTAATGAAAAACTGTTTTTT. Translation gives CASSRADRGTTNEKLFF.

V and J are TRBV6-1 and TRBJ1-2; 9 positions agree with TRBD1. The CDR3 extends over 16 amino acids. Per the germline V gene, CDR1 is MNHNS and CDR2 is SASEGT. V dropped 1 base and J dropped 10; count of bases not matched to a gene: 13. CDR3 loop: CASSEEGYGDREYYTF. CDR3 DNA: TGTGCCAGCAGTGAAGAAGGCTATGGGGACAGGGAGTACTACACCTTC.

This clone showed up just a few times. The CDR3 DNA sequence: TGTGCCAGCAGCTTAGGGGCCGCAGGGCTTATCACAGATACGCAGTATTTT. It encodes CASSLGAAGLITDTQYF. The chain combines TRBV7-8 with TRBJ2-3; TRBD1 might be the D (5 bases). The CDR3 has 17 amino acids. The germline V gene has CDR1 SGHVS and CDR2 FQNEAQ. V lost 1 base to trimming and J lost 2 bases, with 16 bases between them. Full variable domain (missing parts from reference TRBV7-8 and TRBJ2-3): GAGVSQSPRYKVAKRGQDVALRCDPISGHVSLFWYQQALGQGPEFLTYFQNEAQLDKSGLPSDRFFAERPEGSVSTLKIQRTQQEDSAVYLCASSLGAAGLITDTQYFGPGTRLTVL.

The CDR3 bases are TGCGCCAGCAGCCTCTACCCGGGACTAGCGGGAATGAATGAGCAGTTCTTC. This translates into CASSLYPGLAGMNEQFF. The chain joins TRBV4-1 to TRBJ2-1, with 13 bases that match TRBD2. Germline values: CDR1 MGHRA, CDR2 YSYEKL. The CDR3 extends over 17 amino acids. J gave up 7 bases and V 4 bases, and 10 bases lay outside the gene matches.

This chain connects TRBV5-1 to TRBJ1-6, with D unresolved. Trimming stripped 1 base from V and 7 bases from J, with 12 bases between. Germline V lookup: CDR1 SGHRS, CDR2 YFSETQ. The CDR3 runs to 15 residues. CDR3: CASSLQVEINSPLHF. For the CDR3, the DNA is TGCGCCAGCAGCTTGCAGGTCGAGATCAATTCACCCCTCCACTTT.

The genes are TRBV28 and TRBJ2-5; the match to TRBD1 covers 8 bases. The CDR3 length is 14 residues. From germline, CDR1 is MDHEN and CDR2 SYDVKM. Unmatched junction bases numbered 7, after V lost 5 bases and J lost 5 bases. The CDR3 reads CASSPAGGGETQYF. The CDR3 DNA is TGTGCCAGCAGTCCTGCAGGGGGCGGGGAGACCCAGTACTTC.

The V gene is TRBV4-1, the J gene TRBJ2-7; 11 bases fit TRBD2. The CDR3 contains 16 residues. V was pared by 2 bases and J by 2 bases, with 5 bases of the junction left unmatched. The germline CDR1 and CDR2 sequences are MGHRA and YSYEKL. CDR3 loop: CASSQPTSGSPYEQYF. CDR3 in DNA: TGCGCCAGCAGCCAACCTACTAGCGGGAGCCCCTACGAGCAGTACTTC.

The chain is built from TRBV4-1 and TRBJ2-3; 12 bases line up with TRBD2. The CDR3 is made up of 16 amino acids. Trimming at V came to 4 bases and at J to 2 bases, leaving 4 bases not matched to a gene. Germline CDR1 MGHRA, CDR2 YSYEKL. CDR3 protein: CASSPTSGRLTDTQYF. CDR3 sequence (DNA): TGCGCCAGCAGCCCGACTAGCGGGAGACTCACAGATACGCAGTATTTT.

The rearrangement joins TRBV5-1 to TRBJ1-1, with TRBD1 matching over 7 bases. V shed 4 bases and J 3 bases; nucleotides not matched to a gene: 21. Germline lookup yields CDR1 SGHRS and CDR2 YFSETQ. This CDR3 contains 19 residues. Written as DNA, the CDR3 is TGCGCCAGCAGCCAGAACTACGGGAACAGGGGAGGTTTAGACACTGAAGCTTTCTTT. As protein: CASSQNYGNRGGLDTEAFF.

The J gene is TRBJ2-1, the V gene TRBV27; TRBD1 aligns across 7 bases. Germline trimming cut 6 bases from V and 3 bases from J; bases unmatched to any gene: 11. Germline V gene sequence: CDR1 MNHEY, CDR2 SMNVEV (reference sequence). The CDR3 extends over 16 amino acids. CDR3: CASRSLTGKDYNEQFF. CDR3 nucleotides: TGTGCCAGCAGGTCCCTGACAGGGAAGGACTACAATGAGCAGTTCTTC.

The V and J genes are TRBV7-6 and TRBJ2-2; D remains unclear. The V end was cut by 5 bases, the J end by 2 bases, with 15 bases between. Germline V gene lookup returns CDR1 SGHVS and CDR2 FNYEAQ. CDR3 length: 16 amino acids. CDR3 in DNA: TGTGCCAGCAGCCCTATAGCCTACCCTAACACCGGGGAGCTGTTTTTT. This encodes CASSPIAYPNTGELFF. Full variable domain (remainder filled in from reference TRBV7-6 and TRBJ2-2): GAGVSQSPRYKVTKRGQDVALRCDPISGHVSLYWYRQALGQGPEFLTYFNYEAQQDKSGLPNDRFSAERPEGSISTLTIQRTEQRDSAMYRCASSPIAYPNTGELFFGEGSRLTVL.

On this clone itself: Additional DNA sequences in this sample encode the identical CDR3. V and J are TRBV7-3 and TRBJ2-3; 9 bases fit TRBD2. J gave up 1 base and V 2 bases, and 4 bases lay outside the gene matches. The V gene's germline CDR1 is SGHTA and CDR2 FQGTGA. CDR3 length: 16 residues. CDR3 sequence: CASSLLAGGGTDTQYF. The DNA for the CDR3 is TGTGCCAGCAGCTTATTGGCGGGAGGGGGCACAGATACGCAGTATTTT.

The chain's CDR3 is CASSPAGGETQYF. DNA of the CDR3: TGCGCCAGCAGCCCAGCGGGAGGAGAGACCCAGTACTTC. The chain carries TRBV5-1 and TRBJ2-5; 9 nucleotides agree with TRBD2. CDR1 is SGHRS and CDR2 is YFSETQ in the germline V gene. The junction had 2 bases not matched to a gene; V was cut back by 4 bases and J by 4 bases. The CDR3 is 13 amino acids.

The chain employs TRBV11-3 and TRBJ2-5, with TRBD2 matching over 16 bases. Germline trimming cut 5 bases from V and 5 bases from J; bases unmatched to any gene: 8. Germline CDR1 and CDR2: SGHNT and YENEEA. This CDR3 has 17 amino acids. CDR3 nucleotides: TGTGCCAGCAGCCAGGGGACTAGCGGGAGGGGCTTGGAGACCCAGTACTTC. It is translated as CASSQGTSGRGLETQYF.

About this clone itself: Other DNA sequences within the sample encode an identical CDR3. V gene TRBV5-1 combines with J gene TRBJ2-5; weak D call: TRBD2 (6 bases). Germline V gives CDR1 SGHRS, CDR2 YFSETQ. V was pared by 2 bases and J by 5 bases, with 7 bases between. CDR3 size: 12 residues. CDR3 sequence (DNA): TGCGCCAGCAGCTTACGGGGGGAGACCCAGTACTTC. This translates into CASSLRGETQYF.

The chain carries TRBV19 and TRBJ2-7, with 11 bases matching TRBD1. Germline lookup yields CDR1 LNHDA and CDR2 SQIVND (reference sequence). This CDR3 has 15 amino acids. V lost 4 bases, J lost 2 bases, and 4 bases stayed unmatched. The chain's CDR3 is CASSKGTGGTYEQYF. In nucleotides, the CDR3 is TGTGCCAGTAGTAAAGGGACAGGGGGAACCTACGAGCAGTACTTC.

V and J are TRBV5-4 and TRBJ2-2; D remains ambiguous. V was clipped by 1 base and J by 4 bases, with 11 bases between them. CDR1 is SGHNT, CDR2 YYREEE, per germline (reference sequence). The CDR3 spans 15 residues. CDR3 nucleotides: TGTGCCAGCAGCTTGTTTTTTAGCCCCACCGGGGAGCTGTTTTTT. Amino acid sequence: CASSLFFSPTGELFF.

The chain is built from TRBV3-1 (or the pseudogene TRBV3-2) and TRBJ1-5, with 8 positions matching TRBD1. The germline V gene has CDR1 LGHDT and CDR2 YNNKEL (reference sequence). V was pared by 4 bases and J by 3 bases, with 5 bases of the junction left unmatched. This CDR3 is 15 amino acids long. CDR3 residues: CASSPGQGFNQPQHF. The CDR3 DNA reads TGTGCCAGCAGCCCCGGACAGGGATTCAATCAGCCCCAGCATTTT.

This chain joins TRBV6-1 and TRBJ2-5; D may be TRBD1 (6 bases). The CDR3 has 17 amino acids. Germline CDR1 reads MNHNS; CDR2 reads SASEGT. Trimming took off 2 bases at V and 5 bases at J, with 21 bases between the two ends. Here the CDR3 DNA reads TGTGCCAGCAGTGAAAGGACCGGTATTGGGGGCCGGGAGACCCAGTACTTC. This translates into CASSERTGIGGRETQYF.